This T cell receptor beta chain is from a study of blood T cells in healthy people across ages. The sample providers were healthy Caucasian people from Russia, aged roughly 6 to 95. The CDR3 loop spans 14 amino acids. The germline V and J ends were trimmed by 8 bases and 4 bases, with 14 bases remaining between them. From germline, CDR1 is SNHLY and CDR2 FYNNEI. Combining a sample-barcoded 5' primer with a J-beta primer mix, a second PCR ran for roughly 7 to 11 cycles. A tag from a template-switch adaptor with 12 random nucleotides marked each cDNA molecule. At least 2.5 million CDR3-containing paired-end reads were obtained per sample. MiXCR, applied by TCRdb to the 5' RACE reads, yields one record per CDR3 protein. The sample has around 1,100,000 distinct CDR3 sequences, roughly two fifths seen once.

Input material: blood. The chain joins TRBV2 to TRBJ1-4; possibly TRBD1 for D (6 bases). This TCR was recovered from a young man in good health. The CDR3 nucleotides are TGTGCCAGCGCGACGGAGGGGGTTAATGAAAAACTGTTTTTT. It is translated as CASATEGVNEKLFF. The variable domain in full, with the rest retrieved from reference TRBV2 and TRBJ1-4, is EPEVTQTPSHQVTQMGQEVILRCVPISNHLYFYWYRQILGQKVEFLVSFYNNEISEKSEIFDDQFSVERPDGSNFTLKIRSTKLEDSAMYFCASATEGVNEKLFFGSGTQLSVL.